These T cell receptor beta chains were read from a single sample in a study of cytomegalovirus exposure and HLA in healthy donors. Sequenced by immunoSEQ multiplex PCR; TCRdb stores in-frame clones only, minus some. The sample has 150,000 or so clones; around 78% are singletons. The sequencing input was PBMCs. The receptor set was obtained from a female donor in good health and CMV-seronegative. CDR3s include the opening cysteine and the closing phenylalanine or tryptophan. A D gene is named only where the DNA matches it firmly. Not every row has a clone size; where given, it reads once, few, many or a size class.

j_gene: TRBJ2-7
d_gene: TRBD1
abundance: -
v_gene: TRBV28
CDR3aa: CASRTGQGIYEQYF
CDR3nt: TGTGCCAGCAGAACGGGACAGGGGATCTACGAGCAGTACTTC

j_gene: TRBJ1-2
d_gene: TRBD1
abundance: few
v_gene: TRBV18
CDR3aa: CASSPQGASGYTF
CDR3nt: TGTGCCAGCTCCCCCCAGGGGGCTAGTGGCTACACCTTC

j_gene: TRBJ1-2
d_gene: -
abundance: once
v_gene: TRBV19
CDR3aa: CASNLAGYPYGYTF
CDR3nt: TGTGCCAGTAACTTAGCTGGGTATCCCTATGGCTACACCTTC

j_gene: TRBJ2-5
d_gene: -
abundance: -
v_gene: TRBV28
CDR3aa: CASSFRTGGPSQETQYF
CDR3nt: TGTGCCAGCAGTTTCCGGACCGGGGGGCCTTCCCAAGAGACCCAGTACTTC

j_gene: TRBJ1-1
d_gene: -
abundance: -
v_gene: TRBV6-5
CDR3aa: CASTNTGGSEAFF
CDR3nt: TGTGCCAGCACCAACACGGGGGGATCTGAAGCTTTCTTT

j_gene: TRBJ1-1
d_gene: -
abundance: -
v_gene: TRBV7-9
CDR3aa: CASSLGGVSEAFF
CDR3nt: TGTGCCAGCAGCTTAGGGGGCGTCTCTGAAGCTTTCTTT

j_gene: TRBJ1-1
d_gene: -
abundance: -
v_gene: TRBV5-5
CDR3aa: CASSTTVTTTNTEAFF
CDR3nt: TGTGCCAGCAGCACCACCGTCACTACCACCAACACTGAAGCTTTCTTT

j_gene: TRBJ2-3
d_gene: TRBD1
abundance: -
v_gene: TRBV7-2
CDR3aa: CASSLVGGPSTDTQYF
CDR3nt: TGTGCCAGCAGCTTAGTAGGGGGCCCCAGTACAGATACGCAGTATTTT

j_gene: TRBJ2-5
d_gene: TRBD1
abundance: -
v_gene: TRBV7-3
CDR3aa: CASSKDRGKTQYF
CDR3nt: TGTGCCAGCAGTAAGGACAGGGGGAAGACCCAGTACTTC

j_gene: TRBJ1-6
d_gene: TRBD1
abundance: -
v_gene: TRBV5-5
CDR3aa: CASSARDSLRVQLAPLHF
CDR3nt: TGTGCCAGCAGCGCGCGGGACAGCCTGCGGGTACAGCTGGCCCCCCTCCACTTT

j_gene: TRBJ2-1
d_gene: TRBD2
abundance: -
v_gene: TRBV7-8
CDR3aa: CASSENSGGLYNEQFF
CDR3nt: TGTGCCAGCAGCGAAAATAGCGGGGGGCTTTACAATGAGCAGTTCTTC

j_gene: TRBJ1-2
d_gene: -
abundance: -
v_gene: TRBV19
CDR3aa: CASSILPGGDYGYTF
CDR3nt: TGTGCCAGTAGTATCCTACCGGGCGGGGACTATGGCTACACCTTC

j_gene: TRBJ2-7
d_gene: -
abundance: -
v_gene: TRBV5-1
CDR3aa: CASSQEYEQYF
CDR3nt: TGCGCCAGCAGCCAAGAATACGAGCAGTACTTC

j_gene: TRBJ2-1
d_gene: TRBD2
abundance: -
v_gene: TRBV2
CDR3aa: CASNPGLGSYNEQFF
CDR3nt: TGTGCCAGCAACCCGGGACTAGGGTCCTACAATGAGCAGTTCTTC

j_gene: TRBJ1-2
d_gene: TRBD1
abundance: -
v_gene: TRBV27
CDR3aa: CASSLSWDRTSYGYTF
CDR3nt: TGTGCCAGCAGTTTATCGTGGGACAGGACCTCGTATGGCTACACCTTC

j_gene: TRBJ2-7
d_gene: TRBD1
abundance: -
v_gene: TRBV7-2
CDR3aa: CASSLARDRTYEQYF
CDR3nt: TGTGCCAGCAGCTTAGCGAGGGACAGGACCTACGAGCAGTACTTC